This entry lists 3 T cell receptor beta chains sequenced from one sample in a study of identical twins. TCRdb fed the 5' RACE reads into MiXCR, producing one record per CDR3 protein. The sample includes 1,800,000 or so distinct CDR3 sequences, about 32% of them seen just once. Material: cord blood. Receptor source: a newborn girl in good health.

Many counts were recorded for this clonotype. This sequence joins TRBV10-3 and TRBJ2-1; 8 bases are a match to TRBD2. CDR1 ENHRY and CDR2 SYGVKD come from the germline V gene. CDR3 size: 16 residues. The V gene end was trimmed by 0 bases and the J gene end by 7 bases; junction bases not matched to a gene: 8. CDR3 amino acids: CAISESEREISNEQFF. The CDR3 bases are TGTGCCATCAGTGAGTCGGAGCGGGAGATCAGTAATGAGCAGTTCTTC.

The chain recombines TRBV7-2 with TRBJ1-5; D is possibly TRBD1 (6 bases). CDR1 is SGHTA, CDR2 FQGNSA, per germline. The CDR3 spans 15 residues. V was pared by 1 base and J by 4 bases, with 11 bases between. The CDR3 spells CASSLETGRNQPQHF. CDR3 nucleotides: TGTGCCAGCAGCTTAGAGACAGGACGGAATCAGCCCCAGCATTTT.

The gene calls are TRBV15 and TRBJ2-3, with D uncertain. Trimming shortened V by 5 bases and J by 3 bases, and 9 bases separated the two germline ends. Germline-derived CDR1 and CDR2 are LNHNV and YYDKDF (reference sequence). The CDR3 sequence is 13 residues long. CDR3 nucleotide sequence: TGTGCCACCAGCTTGGCAACGACAGATACGCAGTATTTT. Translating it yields CATSLATTDTQYF.